Below are 20 T cell receptor beta chains sequenced from a single sample in a study of T cell clonality in common variable immunodeficiency. Generated by immunoSEQ multiplex PCR, the TCRdb table keeps only in-frame clones and is missing some. This record lists 52,000 or so clones, none seen once only, and the top ten clones contain over 0.8%. The sample taken for sequencing was peripheral blood mononuclear cells. These receptors came from a person aged 18-70 years in good health.

This clone was picked up many times. The read ends 3 residues early relative to the CDR3; the germline J gene fills the gap. The chain uses TRBV19 and TRBJ2-5; TRBD2 agrees at 7 bases. CDR3 length: 15 residues. V lost 7 bases, J lost 0 bases, and 8 bases stayed unmatched. Germline assignment: CDR1 LNHDA and CDR2 SQIVND (reference sequence). This chain's CDR3 is CASKGRGGYQETQYF. CDR3 bases read: TGTGCCAGTAAGGGGAGGGGAGGATACCAAGAGACC. The full variable domain, completed using reference TRBV19 and TRBJ2-5, is DGGITQSPKYLFRKEGQNVTLSCEQNLNHDAMYWYRQDPGQGLRLIYYSQIVNDFQKGDIAEGYSVSREKKESFPLTVTSAQKNPTAFYLCASKGRGGYQETQYFGPGTRLLVL.

This clone was counted at least ten times. With the read ending 3 residues before the CDR3 end, the germline J gene is used to fill in that end. V is TRBV20-1 and J is TRBJ2-1; a possible D gene is TRBD1 (6 bases). Trimming pared 0 bases from V and 8 bases from J, leaving 17 bases between. There are 15 residues in the CDR3. The germline V gene encodes CDR1 DFQATT and CDR2 SNEGSKA (reference sequence). CDR3 bases read: TGCAGTGCTAGAGATTGGTCAGGGGAGTCCCATGAG. Amino acid sequence: CSARDWSGESHE. The entire CDR3 protein is CSARDWSGESHEQFF.

This clone was recorded at least ten times. Read coverage stops 3 residues before the CDR3 terminus; the germline J gene supplies the remainder. V is TRBV6-2 or TRBV6-3 and J is TRBJ2-3, with TRBD2 matching over 7 bases. Unmatched junction bases numbered 10, after V lost 11 bases and J lost 2 bases. CDR1 and CDR2 from the germline V gene are MNHEY and SVGEGT. This CDR3 region has 14 residues. The part of the CDR3 DNA that was read is TGTGCCGGCCGGCCGGGACTATCCACAGATACG. It translates to CAGRPGLSTDT. The entire CDR3 reads CAGRPGLSTDTQYF.

A note on this clone: The CDR3 goes on 3 residues after the read ends, and that part is filled in from the germline J gene. The V gene is TRBV20-1, the J gene TRBJ1-1, with no clear D. The CDR3 extends over 13 amino acids. Deletions cut 1 base from V and 1 base from J, with 7 bases between. The germline gives CDR1 DFQATT, CDR2 SNEGSKA (reference sequence). The sequenced part of the CDR3 DNA is TGCAGTGCTAGAGTACAGCAGAACACTGAA. This sequence encodes CSARVQQNTE. The CDR3 as a whole reads CSARVQQNTEAFF.

This clone has at least ten counts. The CDR3 extends 3 residues past the end of the read, so its final part is completed from the germline J gene. The chain has TRBV5-1 and TRBJ1-2; a possible D gene is TRBD1 (6 bases). The CDR3 covers 13 residues. The V end lost 4 bases, the J end lost 5 bases, and 12 bases lay between the germline ends. Germline V CDR1 and CDR2: SGHRS, YFSETQ. The CDR3 loop reads CASSEGVSYGYTF. Partial CDR3 DNA: TGCGCCAGCAGCGAGGGGGTCTCGTATGGC.

This clone was recorded at least ten times. The read ends 3 residues shy of where the CDR3 ends; the end is completed using the germline J gene. The gene calls are TRBV7-2 and TRBJ1-6; D might be TRBD1 (6 bases). CDR1 is SGHTA and CDR2 is FQGNSA in the germline V gene. CDR3 length: 14 residues. Deletions cut 6 bases from V and 11 bases from J, with 17 bases between. This chain's CDR3 is CASRITGSRPPLHF. The sequenced CDR3 bases are TGTGCCAGCAGGATAACAGGGTCAAGGCCACCC.

In this sample, this clone turned up many times. The CDR3 is cut off 3 residues early in the read; its end comes from the germline J gene. The V and J genes are TRBV20-1 and TRBJ2-1; 7 bases fit TRBD2. Unmatched junction bases numbered 12, after V lost 6 bases and J lost 7 bases. This CDR3 is 14 amino acids long. CDR1 is DFQATT and CDR2 is SNEGSKA in the germline V gene (reference sequence). This CDR3 reads CSAPAGLDVNEQFF. CDR3 DNA, as far as it was read: TGCAGTGCCCCAGCGGGGTTGGACGTAAATGAG.

This clone was seen many times. The CDR3 is cut off 3 residues early in the read; its end comes from the germline J gene. V and J are TRBV18 and TRBJ1-6; TRBD1 agrees at 7 bases. Germline V gene data show CDR1 as KGHSH and CDR2 as LQKENI. There are 16 residues in the CDR3. The trim removed 2 bases at V and 6 bases at J, leaving 7 bases unmatched. The CDR3 reads CASSPGAGGINSPLHF. The CDR3 DNA, read in part, is TGTGCCAGCTCACCAGGGGCAGGGGGTATTAATTCACCC.

This clone was seen ten or more times. The read halts 3 residues ahead of the CDR3 end, with the missing end drawn from the germline J gene. The chain joins TRBV13 to TRBJ1-1, with 9 bases fitting TRBD1. This CDR3 has 15 residues. The germline V gene encodes CDR1 PRHDT and CDR2 FYEKMQ (reference sequence). J lost 5 bases, V lost 4 bases, and 8 bases had no gene match. The sequenced part of the CDR3 DNA is TGTGCCAGCAGCTCCTACGGACAGGGGTTAACTGAA. Translation gives CASSSYGQGLTE. The entire CDR3 sequence reads CASSSYGQGLTEAFF.

This clone appeared many times. With the read ending 3 residues before the CDR3 end, the germline J gene is used to fill in that end. The rearrangement links TRBV5-1 to TRBJ1-2; weak D call: TRBD1 (5 bases). The germline V gene encodes CDR1 SGHRS and CDR2 YFSETQ. This CDR3 has 13 residues. CDR3 in amino acids: CASSLVLGLSYTF. The covered CDR3 bases are TGCGCCAGCAGCTTGGTTTTGGGACTAAGC.

This clone was counted at least ten times. The read ends 3 residues early relative to the CDR3; the germline J gene fills the gap. The rearrangement links TRBV7-9 to TRBJ1-1, with D unclear. The CDR3 is 15 residues long. Germline assignment: CDR1 SEHNR and CDR2 FQNEAQ (reference sequence). The V gene lost 1 base and the J gene lost 1 base, with 10 bases spanning the gap. The DNA read from the CDR3 is TGTGCCAGCAGCTTAGTAGGCGGTTCGAACACTGAA. Translation gives CASSLVGGSNTE. The CDR3 in its entirety is CASSLVGGSNTEAFF. Variable domain in full (rest from reference TRBV7-9 and TRBJ1-1): DTGVSQNPRHKITKRGQNVTFRCDPISEHNRLYWYRQTLGQGPEFLTYFQNEAQLEKSRLLSDRFSAERPKGSFSTLEIQRTEQGDSAMYLCASSLVGGSNTEAFFGQGTRLTVV.

This clone occurred many times. The read terminates 3 residues ahead of where the CDR3 ends, so the germline J gene completes it. The chain combines TRBV14 with TRBJ2-1; TRBD1 matches at 7 bases. Germline CDR1 and CDR2: SGHDN and FVKESK. V lost 2 bases and J lost 0; bases outside the gene matches: 4. CDR3 length equals 16 residues. CDR3 DNA, as far as it was read: TGTGCCAGCAGCCAAAGACAGGGCACCTCCTACAATGAG. Its protein is CASSQRQGTSYNE. The whole CDR3 sequence is CASSQRQGTSYNEQFF.

Ten or more counts support this clone. Read coverage stops 3 residues before the CDR3 terminus; the germline J gene supplies the remainder. The V call is TRBV30, the J call TRBJ2-1; 8 nucleotides line up with TRBD2. The ends lost 1 base at V and 4 bases at J; junction bases unmatched: 6. The germline V gene encodes CDR1 GTSNPN and CDR2 SVGIG (reference sequence). The CDR3 spans 15 residues. The sequenced part of the CDR3 DNA is TGTGCCTGGAGTGCTACCGGGACTAGGTACAATGAG. It codes for CAWSATGTRYNE. The CDR3 as a whole reads CAWSATGTRYNEQFF.

This clone appeared many times. The read ends 3 residues before the CDR3 terminus; that terminus is restored from the germline J gene. The chain couples TRBV12-3 or TRBV12-4 to TRBJ1-6, with 9 bases aligning to TRBD1. This CDR3 contains 17 residues. With V trimmed by 3 bases and J by 8 bases, 11 bases remained unmatched. This chain's CDR3 is CASSFYGWRQGDSPLHF. Incomplete CDR3 DNA: TGTGCCAGCAGTTTCTATGGATGGCGACAGGGGGATTCACCC.

Many counts were recorded for this clone. Read data end 3 residues before the CDR3 end; the end is taken from the germline J gene. This rearrangement joins TRBV7-2 to TRBJ1-2; no firm D call. The germline V gene has CDR1 SGHTA and CDR2 FQGNSA. V lost 4 bases to trimming and J lost 4 bases, with 7 bases between them. CDR3 size: 12 residues. Incomplete CDR3 DNA: TGTGCCAGCAGCTCACTTCCCTATGGC. Its protein is CASSSLPYG. In full, the CDR3 reads CASSSLPYGYTF.

This clone was counted ten times or more. The CDR3 is CASSARDSGYGYTF. The part of the CDR3 DNA that was read is TGTGCCAGCAGCGCTCGGGACAGCGGCTATGGC. This chain joins TRBV6-2 or TRBV6-3 and TRBJ1-2, with 7 bases lining up with TRBD1. The sequence runs out 3 residues before the end of the CDR3; the remainder is reconstructed from the germline J gene. The trim removed 6 bases at V and 4 bases at J, leaving 8 bases unmatched. Germline CDR1 and CDR2: MNHEY and SVGEGT. The CDR3 extends over 14 amino acids.

This clone was seen repeatedly, ten times or more. The read gets to within 3 residues of the CDR3 end, and the germline J gene fills in the rest. The rearrangement joins TRBV11-2 to TRBJ1-5, with D unresolved. The CDR3 contains 13 residues. Germline CDR1 and CDR2: SGHAT and FQNNGV. Between the trimmed V and J ends, which lost 1 base and 7 bases, there was a span of 8 bases. The CDR3 here is CASSLGLGQPQHF. CDR3 DNA (partial): TGTGCCAGCAGCTTAGGCCTCGGGCAGCCC.

In its sample, this clone was seen a few times. It is likely a read error: a sequence one base away is far more abundant. Read data end 3 residues before the CDR3 end; the end is taken from the germline J gene. The chain uses TRBV6-1 and TRBJ2-1, with D tentatively TRBD2 (6 bases). CDR3 length: 15 residues. The germline CDR1 and CDR2 sequences are MNHNS and SASEGT. The DNA read from the CDR3 is TGTGGCAGCAGTGAAGAGGAGGGGACCTACAATGAG. Amino acid sequence: CGSSEEEGTYNE. The entire CDR3 sequence reads CGSSEEEGTYNEQFF.

This clone was seen a handful of times. The CDR3 is cut off 3 residues early in the read; its end comes from the germline J gene. The chain is built from TRBV30 and TRBJ1-2; D possibly corresponds to TRBD1 (5 bases). Germline CDR1 reads GTSNPN; CDR2 reads SVGIG (reference sequence). CDR3 length: 14 residues. The CDR3 spells CAWSVPDSSYDYTF. The sequenced CDR3 bases are TGTGCCTGGAGTGTACCCGACAGCTCCTACGAC.

Points on this clone: The read is 3 residues too short to cover the CDR3 end, so that end is filled in from the germline J gene. The chain uses TRBV19 and TRBJ1-2; no definite D call. The CDR3 has 16 amino acids. Germline V gene data show CDR1 as LNHDA and CDR2 as SQIVND (reference sequence). The part of the CDR3 DNA that was read is TGTGCCAGTAGTATGCGGACTAGCGGGCCAAACAATGAC. This gives the protein CASSMRTSGPNND. The whole CDR3 is CASSMRTSGPNNDYTF.